There are a few counts of the clone carrying this T cell receptor beta chain. V was trimmed by 5 bases and J by 8 bases, leaving 9 bases between them. CDR3 size: 11 residues. Per the germline V gene, CDR1 is LNHNV and CDR2 is YYDKDF (reference sequence). The data were obtained in a study of T cell changes during pregnancy in multiple sclerosis. Measured with immunoSEQ multiplex PCR; TCRdb has only the in-frame clones, and not every one. Of some 49,000 clones in the sample, roughly 90% are singletons; the top ten hold approximately 2.6%. V is TRBV15 and J is TRBJ1-1; D is ambiguous. The clonotype originates from a female donor with multiple sclerosis, enrolled in a pregnancy study. This specimen consisted of CD8+ T cells from peripheral blood mononuclear cells, obtained in the second trimester of pregnancy. The CDR3: CATSAYSEAFF. In nucleotides, the CDR3 is TGTGCCACCAGCGCTTACTCCGAAGCTTTCTTT.